Ten or more counts support the clone carrying this TCR beta chain. The antigen is undetermined. This entry belongs to a study of CD8 T cells in ankylosing spondylitis. Study-wide findings and caveats: Disease-linked clones were reportedly significantly enriched in matched ankylosing spondylitis synovial fluid. Relatively rare in peripheral blood, disease-linked clones were also CD8+.

TCRdb reprocessed the 5' RACE reads with MiXCR, giving one entry per CDR3 protein. The repertoire has around 130,000 distinct CDR3 sequences, over 6% of them found once; the top ten carry less than 15%. The germline V and J ends were trimmed by 2 bases and 1 base, with 14 bases remaining between them. This CDR3 is built from 16 residues. Germline CDR1 MGHRA, CDR2 YSYEKL. The clonotype comes from a male donor with ankylosing spondylitis or in good health (not recorded which). This chain connects TRBV4-1 to TRBJ1-1, with D possibly matching TRBD1 (6 bases). The sequencing sample was made of blood, either unsorted or a sorted T cell fraction (not recorded which). CDR3 sequence: CASSQSSGHQNTEAFF. The CDR3 nucleotides are TGCGCCAGCAGCCAATCGTCGGGACACCAGAACACTGAAGCTTTCTTT.